This T cell receptor (beta chain) was captured by sequencing in a study of cytomegalovirus exposure and HLA in healthy donors. Findings and limits, study-wide: Most TCR beta V segments were productive about 90% or about 30% of the time in an earlier analysis.

CDR3 length: 17 residues. Trimming cost V 4 bases and J 1 base; bases outside gene matches: 8. CDR1 and CDR2 from the germline V gene are MGHRA and YSYEKL. To note about this clone: Its antigen is currently unknown.

Amplification used 60 Vbeta primers and 13 Jbeta primers. Using immunoSEQ multiplex PCR, the repertoire was profiled, and TCRdb retains in-frame clones only, with some absent. The sample consists of around 120,000 clones, 65% to 85% of them appearing once. J is TRBJ2-5 and V is TRBV4-1; 11 bases align to TRBD2. Sequenced: PBMCs. The source is a boy aged 5 to 17 in good health and CMV-seronegative. CDR3: CASSRLGLAEFQETQYF. CDR3 bases: TGCGCCAGCAGCCGCCTGGGACTAGCGGAGTTCCAAGAGACCCAGTACTTC.